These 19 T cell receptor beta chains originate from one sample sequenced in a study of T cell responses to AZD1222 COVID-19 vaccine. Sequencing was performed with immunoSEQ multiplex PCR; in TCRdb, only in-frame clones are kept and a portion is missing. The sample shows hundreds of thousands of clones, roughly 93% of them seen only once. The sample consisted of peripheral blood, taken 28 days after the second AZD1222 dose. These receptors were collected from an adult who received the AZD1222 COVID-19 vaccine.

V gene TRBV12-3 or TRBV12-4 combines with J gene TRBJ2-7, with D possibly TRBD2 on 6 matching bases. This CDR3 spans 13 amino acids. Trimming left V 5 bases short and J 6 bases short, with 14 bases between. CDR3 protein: CASSLGTSAEQYF. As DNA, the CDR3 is TGTGCCAGCAGTCTCGGGACTTCCGCCGAGCAGTACTTC.

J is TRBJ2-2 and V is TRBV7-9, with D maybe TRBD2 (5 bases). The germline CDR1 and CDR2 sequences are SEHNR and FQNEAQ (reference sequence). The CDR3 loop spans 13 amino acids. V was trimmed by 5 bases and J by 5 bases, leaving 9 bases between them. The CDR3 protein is CASSGSGTGELFF. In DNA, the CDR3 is TGTGCCAGCAGCGGGAGTGGGACCGGGGAGCTGTTTTTT. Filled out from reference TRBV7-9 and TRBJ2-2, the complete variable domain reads DTGVSQNPRHKITKRGQNVTFRCDPISEHNRLYWYRQTLGQGPEFLTYFQNEAQLEKSRLLSDRFSAERPKGSFSTLEIQRTEQGDSAMYLCASSGSGTGELFFGEGSRLTVL.

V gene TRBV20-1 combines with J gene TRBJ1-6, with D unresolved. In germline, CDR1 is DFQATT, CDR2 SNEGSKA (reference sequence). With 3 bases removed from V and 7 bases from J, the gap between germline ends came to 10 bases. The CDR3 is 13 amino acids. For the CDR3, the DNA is TGCAGTGCTAGTTTCACCCCCAATTCACCCCTCCACTTT. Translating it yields CSASFTPNSPLHF.

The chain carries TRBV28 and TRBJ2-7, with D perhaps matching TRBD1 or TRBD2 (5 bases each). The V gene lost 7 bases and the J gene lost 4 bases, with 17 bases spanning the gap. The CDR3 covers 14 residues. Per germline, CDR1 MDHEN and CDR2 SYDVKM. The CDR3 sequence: CASTPGPRDYEQYF. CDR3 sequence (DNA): TGTGCCAGCACCCCGGGACCCAGAGATTACGAGCAGTACTTC.

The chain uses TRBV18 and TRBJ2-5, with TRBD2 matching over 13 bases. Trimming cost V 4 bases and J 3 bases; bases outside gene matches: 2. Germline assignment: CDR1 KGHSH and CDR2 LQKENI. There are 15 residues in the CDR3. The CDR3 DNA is TGTGCCAGCTCACTGACTAGCGGGAGGAAAGAGACCCAGTACTTC. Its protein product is CASSLTSGRKETQYF.

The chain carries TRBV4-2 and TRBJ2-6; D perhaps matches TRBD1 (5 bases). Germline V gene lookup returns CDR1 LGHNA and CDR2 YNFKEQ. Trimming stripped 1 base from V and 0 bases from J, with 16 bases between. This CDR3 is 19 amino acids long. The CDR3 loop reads CASSQVIAGQDSGANVLTF. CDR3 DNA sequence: TGTGCCAGCAGCCAAGTCATAGCAGGGCAAGACTCTGGGGCCAACGTCCTGACTTTC.

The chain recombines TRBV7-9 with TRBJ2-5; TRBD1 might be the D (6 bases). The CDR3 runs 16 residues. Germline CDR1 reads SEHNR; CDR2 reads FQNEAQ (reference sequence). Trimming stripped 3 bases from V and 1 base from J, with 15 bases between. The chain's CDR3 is CASSLGTGNPQETQYF. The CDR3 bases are TGTGCCAGCAGCTTGGGAACAGGGAATCCCCAAGAGACCCAGTACTTC.

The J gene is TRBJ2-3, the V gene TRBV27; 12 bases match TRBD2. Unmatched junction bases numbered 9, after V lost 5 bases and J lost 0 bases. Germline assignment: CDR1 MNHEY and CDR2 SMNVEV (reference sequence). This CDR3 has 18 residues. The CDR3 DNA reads TGTGCCAGCAGTGCACTAGCGGGAGGATACCTTAGCACAGATACGCAGTATTTT. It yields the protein CASSALAGGYLSTDTQYF.

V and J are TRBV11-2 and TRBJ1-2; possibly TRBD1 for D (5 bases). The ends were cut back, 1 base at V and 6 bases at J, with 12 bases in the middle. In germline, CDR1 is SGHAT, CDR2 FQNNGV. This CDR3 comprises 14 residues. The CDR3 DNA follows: TGTGCCAGCAGCTTAGTAGGCAGGGCCCATGGCTACACCTTC. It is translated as CASSLVGRAHGYTF.

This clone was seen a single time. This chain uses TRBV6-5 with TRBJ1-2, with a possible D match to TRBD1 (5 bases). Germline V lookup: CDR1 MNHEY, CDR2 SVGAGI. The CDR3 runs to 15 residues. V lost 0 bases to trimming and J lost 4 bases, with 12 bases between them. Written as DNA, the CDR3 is TGTGCCAGCAGTTACTCCATTGGGGGAGGCTATGGCTACACCTTC. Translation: CASSYSIGGGYGYTF.

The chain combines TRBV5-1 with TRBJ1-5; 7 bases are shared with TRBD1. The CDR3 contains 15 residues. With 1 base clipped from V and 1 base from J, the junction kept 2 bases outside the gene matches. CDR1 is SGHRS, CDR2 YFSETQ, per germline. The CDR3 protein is CASSLTGASNQPQHF. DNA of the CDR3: TGCGCCAGCAGCTTGACAGGGGCCAGCAATCAGCCCCAGCATTTT.

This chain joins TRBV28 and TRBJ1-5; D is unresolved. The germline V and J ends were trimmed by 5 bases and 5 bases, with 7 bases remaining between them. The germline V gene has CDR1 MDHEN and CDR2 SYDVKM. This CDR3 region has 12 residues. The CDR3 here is CASSGGDQPQHF. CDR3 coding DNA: TGTGCCAGCAGTGGTGGGGATCAGCCCCAGCATTTT.

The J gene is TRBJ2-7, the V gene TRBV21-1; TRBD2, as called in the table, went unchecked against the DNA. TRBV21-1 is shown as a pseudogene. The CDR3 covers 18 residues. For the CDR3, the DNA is TGTGCCAGCAGCAAAGAGGGGATAGGGAACTCTAGCGGCTACGAGCAGTACTTC. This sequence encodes CASSKEGIGNSSGYEQYF.

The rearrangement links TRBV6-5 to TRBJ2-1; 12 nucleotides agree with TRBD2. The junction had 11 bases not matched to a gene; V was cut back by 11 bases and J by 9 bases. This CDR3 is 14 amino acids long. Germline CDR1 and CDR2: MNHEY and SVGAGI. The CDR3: CAVTSTSGRGEQFF. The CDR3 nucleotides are TGTGCCGTAACCTCGACTAGCGGGAGAGGTGAGCAGTTCTTC.

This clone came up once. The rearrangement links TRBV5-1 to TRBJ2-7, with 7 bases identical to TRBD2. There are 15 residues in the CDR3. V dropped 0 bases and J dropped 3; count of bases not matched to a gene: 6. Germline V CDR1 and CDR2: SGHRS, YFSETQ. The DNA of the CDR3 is TGCGCCAGCAGCTTGGTCTCGGGAGGAGGCTACGAGCAGTACTTC. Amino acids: CASSLVSGGGYEQYF.

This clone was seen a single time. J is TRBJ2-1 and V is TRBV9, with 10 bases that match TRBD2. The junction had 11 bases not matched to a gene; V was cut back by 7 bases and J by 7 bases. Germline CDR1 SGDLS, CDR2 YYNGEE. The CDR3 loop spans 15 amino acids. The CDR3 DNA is TGTGCCAGCGGACCCGCTAGCGGGAGCTGGAATGAGCAGTTCTTC. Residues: CASGPASGSWNEQFF.

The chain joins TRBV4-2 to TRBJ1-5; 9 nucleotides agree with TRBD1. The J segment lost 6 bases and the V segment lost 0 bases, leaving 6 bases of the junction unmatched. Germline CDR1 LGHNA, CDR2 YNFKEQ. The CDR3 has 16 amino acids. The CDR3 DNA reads TGTGCCAGCAGCCAAGAAGTGTACAGGGGGCCTCAGCCCCAGCATTTT. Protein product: CASSQEVYRGPQPQHF.

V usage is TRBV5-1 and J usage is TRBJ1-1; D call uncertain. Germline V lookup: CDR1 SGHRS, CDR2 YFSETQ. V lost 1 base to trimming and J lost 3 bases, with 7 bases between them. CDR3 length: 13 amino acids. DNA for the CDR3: TGCGCCAGCAGCTTGAAAAAGGACACTGAAGCTTTCTTT. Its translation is CASSLKKDTEAFF.

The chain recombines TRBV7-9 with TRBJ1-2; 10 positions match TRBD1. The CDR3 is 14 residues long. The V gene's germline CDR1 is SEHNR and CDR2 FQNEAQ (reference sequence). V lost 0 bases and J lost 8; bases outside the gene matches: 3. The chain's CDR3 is CASSLAGTGEGYTF. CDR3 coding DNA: TGTGCCAGCAGCTTAGCGGGGACAGGGGAAGGCTACACCTTC.